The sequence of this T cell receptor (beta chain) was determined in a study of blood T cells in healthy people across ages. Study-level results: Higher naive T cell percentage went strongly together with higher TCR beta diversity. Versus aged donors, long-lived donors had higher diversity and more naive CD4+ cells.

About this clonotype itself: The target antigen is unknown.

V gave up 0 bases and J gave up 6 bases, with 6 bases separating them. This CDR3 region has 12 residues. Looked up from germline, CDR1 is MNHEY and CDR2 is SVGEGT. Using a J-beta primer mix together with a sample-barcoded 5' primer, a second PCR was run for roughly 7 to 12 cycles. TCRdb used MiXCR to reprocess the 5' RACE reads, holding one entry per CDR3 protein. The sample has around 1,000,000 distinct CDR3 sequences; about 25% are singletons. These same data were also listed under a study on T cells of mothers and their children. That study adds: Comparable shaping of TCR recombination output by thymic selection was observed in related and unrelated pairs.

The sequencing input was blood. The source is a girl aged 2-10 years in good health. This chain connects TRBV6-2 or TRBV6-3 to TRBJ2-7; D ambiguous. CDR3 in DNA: TGTGCCAGCAGTTACTCGATAGTCGAGCAGTACTTC. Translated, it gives CASSYSIVEQYF.